These 18 T cell receptor beta chains were all obtained from the same sample, sequenced in a study of cytomegalovirus exposure and HLA in healthy donors. PCR involved 60 Vbeta and 13 Jbeta primers. The data were produced by immunoSEQ multiplex PCR, yet TCRdb's version contains in-frame clones alone and is incomplete. Among about 88,000 clones, 75% to 90% were seen once, and the ten largest hold less than 2.5%. The sample was PBMCs. The receptors were sampled from a young man in good health and CMV-seronegative.

This rearrangement joins TRBV13 to TRBJ2-1; 10 bases are shared with TRBD2. The CDR3 is 20 amino acids. V lost 3 bases, J lost 4 bases, and 18 bases stayed unmatched. Looked up from germline, CDR1 is PRHDT and CDR2 is FYEKMQ (reference sequence). CDR3 region: CASSFSRGLAGGHSYNEQFF. The CDR3 coding sequence is TGTGCCAGCAGCTTCAGCCGGGGGTTAGCGGGAGGACATTCATACAATGAGCAGTTCTTC.

The chain joins TRBV18 to TRBJ1-1, with a tentative D call TRBD1 (5 bases). CDR3 length equals 13 residues. V lost 5 bases to trimming and J lost 1 base, with 8 bases between them. Germline V gene lookup returns CDR1 KGHSH and CDR2 LQKENI. Here the CDR3 reads CASSFGQNTEAFF. CDR3 sequence (DNA): TGTGCCAGCTCATTTGGACAGAACACTGAAGCTTTCTTT.

The rearrangement uses TRBV18 and TRBJ2-1, with D tentatively TRBD2 (6 bases). The V end was cut by 6 bases, the J end by 12 bases, with 15 bases between. There are 12 residues in the CDR3. Germline V gene data show CDR1 as KGHSH and CDR2 as LQKENI. The CDR3 loop reads CASSPDGRRQFF. The CDR3 region has the DNA TGTGCCAGCTCCCCTGACGGGAGAAGGCAGTTCTTC.

The rearrangement links TRBV6-1 to TRBJ1-4; D not resolved. The CDR3 loop spans 15 amino acids. Looked up from germline, CDR1 is MNHNS and CDR2 is SASEGT. Trimming left V 3 bases short and J 4 bases short, with 12 bases between. Written as DNA, the CDR3 is TGTGCCAGCAGTGAGGCCGGCGGAGTTAATGAAAAACTGTTTTTT. Encoded protein: CASSEAGGVNEKLFF.

This clone was recorded once. CDR3 sequence reads: CASSPRGRDEQFF. CDR3 nucleotides: TGTGCCAGCAGTCCCAGGGGTCGGGATGAGCAGTTCTTC. The chain employs TRBV6-6 and TRBJ2-1; D is perhaps TRBD1 (6 bases). The length of the CDR3 is 13 residues. V lost 5 bases to trimming and J lost 8 bases, with 13 bases between them. CDR1 and CDR2 (germline): MNHNY, SVGAGI (reference sequence).

The CDR3 loop is CSAAQGNTEAFF. CDR3 sequence (DNA): TGCAGCGCCGCCCAGGGGAACACTGAAGCTTTCTTT. J is TRBJ1-1 and V is TRBV29-1; TRBD1 might be the D (5 bases). Germline assignment: CDR1 SQVTM and CDR2 ANQGSEA. V gave up 7 bases and J gave up 1 base, with 10 bases separating them. The CDR3 spans 12 residues. The entire variable domain, with the rest obtained from reference TRBV29-1 and TRBJ1-1, is as follows: SAVISQKPSRDICQRGTSLTIQCQVDSQVTMMFWYRQQPGQSLTLIATANQGSEATYESGFVIDKFPISRPNLTFSTLTVSNMSPEDSSIYLCSAAQGNTEAFFGQGTRLTVV.

This chain uses TRBV7-9 with TRBJ2-5; a possible D gene is TRBD2 (6 bases). The DNA end lines up better with TRBJ2-7; the J call may be wrong. CDR1 and CDR2 from the germline V gene are SEHNR and FQNEAQ (reference sequence). The CDR3 is made up of 15 amino acids. CDR3 nucleotide sequence: TGTGCCAGCAGCCTGGGACTGAGGGGATCCTACGAGCAGTACTTC. This translates into CASSLGLRGSYEQYF.

This chain connects TRBV28 to TRBJ2-7, with D possibly being TRBD1 (6 bases). Germline V gene sequence: CDR1 MDHEN, CDR2 SYDVKM. Trimming cost V 2 bases and J 2 bases, with 10 bases left between them. This CDR3 comprises 14 residues. The CDR3 region is CASSLTGTTYEQYF. DNA of the CDR3: TGTGCCAGCAGTTTAACTGGGACAACCTACGAGCAGTACTTC.

J is TRBJ2-7 and V is TRBV12-1; the DNA was not compared with TRBD1, the D call given in the table. TRBV12-1 is listed as a pseudogene. The length of the CDR3 is 14 residues. The CDR3, as DNA: TGTGCCAGCAGCCCTACAGGGAGCTCCTACGAGCAGTACTTC. It specifies CASSPTGSSYEQYF.

The CDR3: CASSDHGLAGTYEQYF. For the CDR3, the DNA is TGTGCCAGCAGTGATCACGGACTAGCGGGAACCTACGAGCAGTACTTC. This sequence joins TRBV6-1 and TRBJ2-7, with 12 bases lining up with TRBD2. This CDR3 comprises 16 residues. V lost 3 bases, J lost 2 bases, and 5 bases stayed unmatched. CDR1 and CDR2 from the germline V gene are MNHNS and SASEGT.

V gene TRBV18 combines with J gene TRBJ1-4; 11 positions match TRBD1. This CDR3 spans 14 amino acids. The germline V gene encodes CDR1 KGHSH and CDR2 LQKENI. The J segment lost 7 bases and the V segment lost 5 bases, leaving 3 bases of the junction unmatched. The DNA of the CDR3 is TGTGCCAGCTCAACCGGGACAGGGGGTGAAAAACTGTTTTTT. Residues: CASSTGTGGEKLFF. Filled out from reference TRBV18 and TRBJ1-4, the complete variable domain reads NAGVMQNPRHLVRRRGQEARLRCSPMKGHSHVYWYRQLPEEGLKFMVYLQKENIIDESGMPKERFSAEFPKEGPSILRIQQVVRGDSAAYFCASSTGTGGEKLFFGSGTQLSVL.

This chain links TRBV28 with TRBJ2-7; 9 nucleotides line up with TRBD2. Germline trimming cut 2 bases from V and 2 bases from J; bases unmatched to any gene: 4. This CDR3 contains 15 residues. Per the germline V gene, CDR1 is MDHEN and CDR2 is SYDVKM. CDR3 DNA sequence: TGTGCCAGCAGTTTAGCGGGAGGGGGGACCTACGAGCAGTACTTC. This encodes CASSLAGGGTYEQYF. Together with reference TRBV28 and TRBJ2-7, the CDR3 gives the full variable domain: DVKVTQSSRYLVKRTGEKVFLECVQDMDHENMFWYRQDPGLGLRLIYFSYDVKMKEKGDIPEGYSVSREKKERFSLILESASTNQTSMYLCASSLAGGGTYEQYFGPGTRLTVT.

The chain has TRBV4-2 and TRBJ1-6; no clear D. The germline gives CDR1 LGHNA, CDR2 YNFKEQ. CDR3 length: 13 amino acids. Between the trimmed V and J ends, which lost 3 bases and 7 bases, there was a span of 7 bases. DNA for the CDR3: TGTGCCAGCAGCCAGACTGTAAATTCACCCCTCCACTTT. Translation gives CASSQTVNSPLHF.

With regard to this clone: The sample carries other DNA sequences with the same CDR3. The chain recombines TRBV19 with TRBJ2-2; the D gene is possibly TRBD1 (7 bases). V gave up 4 bases and J gave up 5 bases, with 20 bases separating them. Germline values: CDR1 LNHDA, CDR2 SQIVND (reference sequence). This CDR3 comprises 17 residues. CDR3 sequence: CASSKTGTARGTGELFF. CDR3 in DNA: TGTGCCAGTAGTAAAACCGGGACAGCTCGGGGGACCGGGGAGCTGTTTTTT.

V and J are TRBV7-3 and TRBJ1-6; D not resolved. V dropped 8 bases and J dropped 7 bases, with 15 bases sitting between them. This CDR3 contains 14 residues. Germline V lookup: CDR1 SGHTA, CDR2 FQGTGA. DNA of the CDR3: TGTGCCAGCTCCCCCTCCAGCGGGAATTCACCCCTCCACTTT. Translating gives CASSPSSGNSPLHF.

The chain joins TRBV5-5 to TRBJ1-2, with TRBD1 matching over 7 bases. V gave up 0 bases and J gave up 2 bases; unmatched junction bases: 7. This CDR3 region has 16 residues. Germline loops: CDR1 SGHKS, CDR2 YYEKEE (reference sequence). CDR3 bases: TGTGCCAGCAGCTTGGAACTTACAGGGGTAAACTATGGCTACACCTTC. Translating it yields CASSLELTGVNYGYTF. Looking up the rest from reference TRBV5-5 and TRBJ1-2 gives the full variable domain: DAGVTQSPTHLIKTRGQQVTLRCSPISGHKSVSWYQQVLGQGPQFIFQYYEKEERGRGNFPDRFSARQFPNYSSELNVNALLLGDSALYLCASSLELTGVNYGYTFGSGTRLTVV.

The CDR3 region is CASSVPGLTRSYEQYF. The CDR3 DNA reads as TGTGCCAGCAGCGTACCGGGACTAACTCGATCCTACGAGCAGTACTTC. The J gene is TRBJ2-7, the V gene TRBV7-2, with 7 positions matching TRBD2. Trimming cost V 5 bases and J 1 base; bases outside gene matches: 11. Germline values: CDR1 SGHTA, CDR2 FQGNSA. This CDR3 is 16 amino acids long.

Points on this clone: A junction boundary mismatches the germline segment, possibly from a read error. The chain carries TRBV7-2 and TRBJ1-2; D may be TRBD1 (6 bases). Per the germline V gene, CDR1 is SGHTA and CDR2 is FQGNSA. The CDR3 is made up of 14 amino acids. In nucleotides, the CDR3 is TGTGCCAGCAGCTTCGAGGGGGGGATCTATGTCTACACCTTC. This translates into CASSFEGGIYVYTF.